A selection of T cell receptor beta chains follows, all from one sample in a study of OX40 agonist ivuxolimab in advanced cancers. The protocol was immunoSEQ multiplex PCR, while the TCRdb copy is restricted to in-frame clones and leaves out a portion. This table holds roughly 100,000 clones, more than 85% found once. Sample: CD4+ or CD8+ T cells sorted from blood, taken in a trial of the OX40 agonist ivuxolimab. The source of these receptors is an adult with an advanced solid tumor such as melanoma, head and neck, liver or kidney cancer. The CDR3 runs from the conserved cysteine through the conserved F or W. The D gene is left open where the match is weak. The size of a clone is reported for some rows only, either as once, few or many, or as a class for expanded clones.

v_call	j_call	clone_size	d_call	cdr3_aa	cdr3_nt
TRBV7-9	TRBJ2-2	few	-	CASSDSTGLRTGELFF	TGTGCCAGCAGCGACTCGACAGGCTTACGGACCGGGGAGCTGTTTTTT
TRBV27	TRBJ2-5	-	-	CASSPGTPGTQYF	TGTGCCAGCAGTCCCGGGACCCCCGGGACCCAGTACTTC
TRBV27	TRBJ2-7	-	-	CASSVSGSHYEQYF	TGTGCCAGCAGTGTTAGCGGCTCCCACTACGAGCAGTACTTC
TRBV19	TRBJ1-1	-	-	CAAQAGRTEAFF	TGTGCCGCACAGGCAGGGAGAACTGAAGCTTTCTTT
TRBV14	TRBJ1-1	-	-	CASSLKLNTEAFF	TGTGCCAGCAGCCTCAAATTGAACACTGAAGCTTTCTTT
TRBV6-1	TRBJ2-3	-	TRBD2	CASLPLAVSTDTQYF	TGTGCCAGTCTCCCCCTAGCGGTCTCCACAGATACGCAGTATTTT
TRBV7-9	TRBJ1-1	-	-	CASSFRGGNTEAFF	TGTGCCAGCAGCTTTAGGGGGGGGAACACTGAAGCTTTCTTT
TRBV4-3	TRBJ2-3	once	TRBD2	CASSQLAGSTDTQYF	TGCGCCAGCAGCCAACTAGCGGGGAGCACAGATACGCAGTATTTT
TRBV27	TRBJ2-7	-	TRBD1	CASSLGTGSYEQYF	TGTGCCAGCAGTTTAGGGACAGGCTCCTACGAGCAGTACTTC
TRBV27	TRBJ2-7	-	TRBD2	CASSPRGGIGYEQYF	TGTGCCAGCAGCCCTCGCGGGGGGATCGGCTACGAGCAGTACTTC
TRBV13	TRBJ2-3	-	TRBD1	CASSLVTGTGVTDTQYF	TGTGCCAGCAGCTTAGTCACCGGGACAGGGGTCACAGATACGCAGTATTTT
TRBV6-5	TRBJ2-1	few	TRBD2	CASSYGTSGRGEQFF	TGTGCCAGCAGTTACGGGACTAGCGGGAGGGGAGAGCAGTTCTTC
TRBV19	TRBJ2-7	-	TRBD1	CASSFGTGGYEQYF	TGTGCCAGTAGTTTCGGGACAGGGGGCTACGAGCAGTACTTC
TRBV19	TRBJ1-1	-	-	CASSIAGRGTEAFF	TGTGCCAGTAGTATTGCAGGTCGGGGTACTGAAGCTTTCTTT
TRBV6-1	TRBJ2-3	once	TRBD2	CASSASSGAADTQYF	TGTGCCAGCAGCGCATCTAGCGGGGCGGCAGATACGCAGTATTTT
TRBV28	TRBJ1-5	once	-	CASSSPRQRTNQPQHF	TGTGCCAGCAGTTCACCTCGCCAGCGAACCAATCAGCCCCAGCATTTT
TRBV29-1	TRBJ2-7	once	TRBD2	CSVEGASGTTSYEQYF	TGCAGCGTTGAAGGGGCAAGCGGGACTACCTCCTACGAGCAGTACTTC
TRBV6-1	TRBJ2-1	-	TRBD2	CASSEEVRRGAYNEQFF	TGTGCCAGCAGTGAAGAAGTCCGGCGGGGGGCCTACAATGAGCAGTTCTTC
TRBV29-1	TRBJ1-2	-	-	CSVEGGPSSYTF	TGCAGCGTTGAAGGAGGACCGAGTAGCTACACCTTC
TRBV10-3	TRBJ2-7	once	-	CAISSTTDQLRGYEQYF	TGTGCCATCAGTTCCACTACAGACCAACTCAGGGGCTACGAGCAGTACTTC
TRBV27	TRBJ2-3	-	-	CASSLFRASDTQYF	TGTGCCAGCAGTTTATTTAGGGCCTCAGATACGCAGTATTTT
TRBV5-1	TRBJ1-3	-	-	CASSLGQGTMASGNTIYF	TGCGCCAGCAGCTTGGGGCAGGGTACCATGGCCTCTGGAAACACCATATATTTT
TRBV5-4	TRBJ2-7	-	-	CASSSPPINEQYF	TGTGCCAGCAGCAGTCCACCTATAAACGAGCAGTACTTC
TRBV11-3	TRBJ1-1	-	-	CASSLGVNTEAFF	TGTGCCAGCAGCTTAGGGGTGAACACTGAAGCTTTCTTT
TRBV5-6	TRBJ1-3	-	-	CASSLSGANSGNTIYF	TGTGCCAGCAGCTTGTCGGGTGCCAACTCTGGAAACACCATATATTTT
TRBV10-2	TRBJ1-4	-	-	CASSEMTKGTTNEKLFF	TGCGCCAGCAGTGAGATGACCAAGGGGACAACTAATGAAAAACTGTTTTTT
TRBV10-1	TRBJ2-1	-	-	CASQASEGYEQFF	TGCGCCAGCCAGGCCTCGGAGGGCTATGAGCAGTTCTTC
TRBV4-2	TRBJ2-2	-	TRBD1	CASSLLDRAVYTGELFF	TGTGCCAGCAGCCTTCTAGACAGGGCGGTTTACACCGGGGAGCTGTTTTTT